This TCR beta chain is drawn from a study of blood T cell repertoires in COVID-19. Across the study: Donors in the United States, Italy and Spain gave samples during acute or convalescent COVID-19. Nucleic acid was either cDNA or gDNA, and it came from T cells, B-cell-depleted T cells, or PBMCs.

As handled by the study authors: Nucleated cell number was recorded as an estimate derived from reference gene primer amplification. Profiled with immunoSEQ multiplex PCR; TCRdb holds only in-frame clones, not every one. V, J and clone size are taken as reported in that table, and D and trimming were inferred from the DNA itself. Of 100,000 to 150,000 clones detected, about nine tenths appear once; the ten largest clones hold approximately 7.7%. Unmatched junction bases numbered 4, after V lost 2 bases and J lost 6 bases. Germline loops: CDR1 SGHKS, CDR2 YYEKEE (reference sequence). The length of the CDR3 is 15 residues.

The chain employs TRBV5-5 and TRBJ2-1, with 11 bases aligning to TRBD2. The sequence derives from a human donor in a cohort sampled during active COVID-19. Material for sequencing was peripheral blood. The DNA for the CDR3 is TGTGCCAGCAGCTTTTCCGGGACTAGCGGCAATGAGCAGTTCTTC. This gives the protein CASSFSGTSGNEQFF.